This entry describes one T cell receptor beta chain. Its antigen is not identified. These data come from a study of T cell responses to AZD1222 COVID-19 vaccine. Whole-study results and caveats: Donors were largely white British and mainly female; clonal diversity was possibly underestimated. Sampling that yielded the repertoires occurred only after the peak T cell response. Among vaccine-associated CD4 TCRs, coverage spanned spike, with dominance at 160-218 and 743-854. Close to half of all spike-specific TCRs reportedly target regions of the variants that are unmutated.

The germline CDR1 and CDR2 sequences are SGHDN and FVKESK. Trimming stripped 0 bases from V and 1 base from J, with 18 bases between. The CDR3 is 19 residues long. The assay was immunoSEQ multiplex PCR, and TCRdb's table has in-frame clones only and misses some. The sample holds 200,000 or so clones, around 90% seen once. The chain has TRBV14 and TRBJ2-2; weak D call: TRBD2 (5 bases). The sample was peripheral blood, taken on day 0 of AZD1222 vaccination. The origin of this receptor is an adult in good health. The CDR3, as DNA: TGTGCCAGCAGCCAAGACCCCAGATGGGAGTCCAAGAACACCGGGGAGCTGTTTTTT. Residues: CASSQDPRWESKNTGELFF.